This TCR beta chain was obtained from a study of blood T cell repertoires in COVID-19. As for the study in general: Acute and convalescent COVID-19 specimens originated in the United States, Italy and Spain. PBMCs, B-cell-depleted T cells, or T cells provided the cDNA or gDNA that made up the material.

As processed by the authors: How many nucleated cells were present was estimated from reference gene primer amplification. Some clones are missing from TCRdb's copy, which holds only in-frame ones; the method was immunoSEQ multiplex PCR. That table is the source of V, J and clone size, and D and trimming were worked out from the DNA. The sample holds roughly 260,000 clones, 88% seen once. After removal of 10 bases from V and 6 bases from J, the junction contained 7 bases not matched to a gene. Germline V gene sequence: CDR1 MNHEY, CDR2 SVGAGI. The CDR3 covers 13 residues. Sample: peripheral blood. This receptor was identified in a man aged 55 to 70 who had recovered from COVID-19. V and J are TRBV6-5 and TRBJ2-3; TRBD2 matches 10 bases. CDR3 sequence: CANSGGAADTQYF. The CDR3 bases are TGTGCCAACAGCGGGGGGGCGGCCGATACGCAGTATTTT.